This is a list of T cell receptor beta chains from one sample in a study of T cell changes during pregnancy in multiple sclerosis. Sequenced by immunoSEQ multiplex PCR; TCRdb stores in-frame clones only, minus some. The table includes 40,000 or so clones, around 90% detected once. Here the sequenced sample was peripheral blood, taken before pregnancy. The origin of the receptors is a female donor with multiple sclerosis, enrolled in a pregnancy study. CDR3s include the opening cysteine and the closing phenylalanine or tryptophan. Each record gives: CDR3 protein, CDR3 DNA, V gene, D gene, clone size, J gene. A D gene is named only where the DNA matches it firmly. Where a row states a size, it is once, few, many or the class of an expanded clone; other rows omit it.

CAISESRERVDADYEQYF	TGTGCCATCAGTGAGTCAAGAGAAAGAGTCGACGCGGACTACGAGCAGTACTTC	TRBV10-3	.	.	TRBJ2-7
CASRNPSTDTQYF	TGCGCCAGCAGAAATCCGTCTACAGATACGCAGTATTTT	TRBV10-1	.	.	TRBJ2-3
CASSPQGLVDEQFF	TGTGCCAGCAGCCCGCAGGGGCTGGTCGATGAGCAGTTCTTC	TRBV7-6	.	.	TRBJ2-1
CSVVPAGTEAFF	TGCAGCGTTGTGCCGGCGGGCACTGAAGCTTTCTTT	TRBV29-1	.	few	TRBJ1-1
CASSPGTGPLLNYGYTF	TGTGCCAGCAGCCCGGGGACAGGGCCCCTCCTTAACTATGGCTACACCTTC	TRBV7-6	TRBD1	.	TRBJ1-2
CASSGTSGRAAETQYF	TGTGCCAGCAGTGGGACTAGCGGGAGGGCAGCAGAGACCCAGTACTTC	TRBV28	TRBD2	.	TRBJ2-5
CASSIEQGSGIQYF	TGTGCCAGTAGTATCGAGCAGGGGAGTGGCATTCAGTACTTC	TRBV19	.	.	TRBJ2-4
CASSLTSGRAKEQYF	TGTGCCAGCAGCTTGACAAGCGGGAGGGCCAAAGAGCAGTACTTC	TRBV7-2	TRBD2	.	TRBJ2-7
CASNEGGRYEQYF	TGTGCCAGTAATGAGGGAGGTCGGTACGAGCAGTACTTC	TRBV19	.	.	TRBJ2-7
CASTDRAGLGTDTQYF	TGTGCCAGCACCGACCGAGCGGGACTTGGCACAGATACGCAGTATTTT	TRBV9	TRBD2	.	TRBJ2-3
CASSIQGIDTQYF	TGTGCCAGCAGTATACAGGGGATAGATACGCAGTATTTT	TRBV25-1	TRBD1	.	TRBJ2-3
CASSLAGGANQPQHF	TGTGCCAGCAGCTTAGCAGGAGGCGCAAATCAGCCCCAGCATTTT	TRBV7-2	.	.	TRBJ1-5
CASRTVNQPQHF	TGTGCCAGCAGGACAGTCAATCAGCCCCAGCATTTT	TRBV2	.	few	TRBJ1-5
CASSPSLGGTDTQYF	TGTGCCAGCAGTCCCTCCTTGGGGGGGACAGATACGCAGTATTTT	TRBV28	TRBD2	.	TRBJ2-3
CASSLKNTEAFF	TGTGCCAGCTCACTTAAGAACACTGAAGCTTTCTTT	TRBV18	.	.	TRBJ1-1
CASSQGGRIDTQYF	TGCGCCAGCAGCCAAGGCGGGAGGATAGATACGCAGTATTTT	TRBV4-3	TRBD2	.	TRBJ2-3
CASSRAGSLKADYGYTF	TGCGCCAGCAGCCGTGCCGGGAGCTTAAAAGCTGACTATGGCTACACCTTC	TRBV5-1	.	.	TRBJ1-2
CASSRGLAGYETQYF	TGTGCCAGCAGCCGGGGACTAGCGGGATACGAGACCCAGTACTTC	TRBV28	TRBD2	once	TRBJ2-5
CASSPPTKSGFGTEAFF	TGTGCCAGCTCACCACCTACAAAATCAGGGTTTGGAACTGAAGCTTTCTTT	TRBV18	.	.	TRBJ1-1
CASSPGQGPDEQFF	TGTGCCAGTTCACCGGGACAGGGGCCCGATGAGCAGTTCTTC	TRBV19	TRBD1	.	TRBJ2-1
CASSLEETGANVLTF	TGTGCCAGCAGCTTGGAGGAGACTGGGGCCAACGTCCTGACTTTC	TRBV5-5	.	.	TRBJ2-6
CASSERTGAYEQYF	TGTGCCAGCAGTGAGCGGACAGGAGCCTACGAGCAGTACTTC	TRBV27	TRBD1	.	TRBJ2-7
CASSATTVNYGYTF	TGTGCCAGCAGCGCTACGACAGTTAACTATGGCTACACCTTC	TRBV7-8	.	.	TRBJ1-2
CASSFGPAGGLSGNTIYF	TGTGCCAGCAGCTTCGGACCGGCGGGGGGGTTGTCTGGAAACACCATATATTTT	TRBV7-2	.	.	TRBJ1-3
CASSLGGSSTDTQYF	TGCGCCAGCAGCTTGGGCGGGTCTAGCACAGATACGCAGTATTTT	TRBV5-1	.	.	TRBJ2-3
CASSVESGTYEQYF	TGTGCCAGCAGCGTAGAGTCAGGAACCTACGAGCAGTACTTC	TRBV9	.	.	TRBJ2-7
CASSLSDYGYTF	TGTGCCAGCAGCTTATCCGACTATGGCTACACCTTC	TRBV7-9	.	.	TRBJ1-2
CASSWIAGGDGGYTF	TGTGCCAGCAGTTGGATCGCAGGGGGAGATGGTGGCTACACCTTC	TRBV27	TRBD1	.	TRBJ1-2
CASGGSLGETQYF	TGTGCCTCCGGGGGGAGTTTAGGAGAGACCCAGTACTTC	TRBV10-3	TRBD2	.	TRBJ2-5
CASSFYGTSGYNEQFF	TGTGCCAGCAGCTTTTATGGGACTAGCGGCTACAATGAGCAGTTCTTC	TRBV5-4	TRBD2	few	TRBJ2-1
CASSLGRVQYF	TGTGCCAGCAGCTTAGGACGGGTGCAGTACTTC	TRBV11-1	.	.	TRBJ2-7
CASSLDQALSYEQYF	TGCGCCAGCAGCTTGGATCAGGCCCTCTCCTACGAGCAGTACTTC	TRBV5-1	.	.	TRBJ2-7
CASSLGLAGGPGNEQFF	TGCGCCAGCAGTCTCGGACTAGCGGGAGGGCCGGGGAATGAGCAGTTCTTC	TRBV23-1	TRBD2	.	TRBJ2-1
CSARDPNEQFF	TGCAGTGCTAGAGACCCAAATGAGCAGTTCTTC	TRBV20-1	.	.	TRBJ2-1
CASSFGQGASYEQYF	TGTGCCAGCAGCTTTGGACAGGGGGCCTCCTACGAGCAGTACTTC	TRBV7-6	TRBD1	.	TRBJ2-7
CASSVYRWEQFF	TGTGCCAGCAGCGTATATCGGTGGGAGCAGTTCTTC	TRBV9	.	medium-sized	TRBJ2-1
CASSQEGDYYEQYF	TGCGCCAGCAGCCAAGAAGGGGATTACTACGAGCAGTACTTC	TRBV4-1	.	once	TRBJ2-7
CASSLDPIYEQYF	TGTGCCAGCAGCTTAGACCCCATCTACGAGCAGTACTTC	TRBV7-6	.	.	TRBJ2-7
CASSTRGNEQFF	TGTGCCAGCAGTACCCGAGGAAATGAGCAGTTCTTC	TRBV6-5	.	.	TRBJ2-1
CASSLALRRSQETQYF	TGTGCCAGCAGCTTGGCCTTAAGGCGGAGCCAAGAGACCCAGTACTTC	TRBV5-4	.	.	TRBJ2-5
CASSLLEGGNTEAFF	TGCGCCAGCAGCCTCCTCGAAGGGGGGAACACTGAAGCTTTCTTT	TRBV5-1	.	.	TRBJ1-1
CASSPTSGRTGETQYF	TGTGCCAGCTCACCAACTAGCGGGAGGACAGGGGAGACCCAGTACTTC	TRBV18	TRBD2	.	TRBJ2-5
CASSLDPAGHYNEQFF	TGCGCCAGCAGCTTGGACCCAGCGGGACACTACAATGAGCAGTTCTTC	TRBV5-1	.	.	TRBJ2-1
CASSLAVAGITGELFF	TGCGCCAGCAGCTTGGCCGTAGCGGGGATCACCGGGGAGCTGTTTTTT	TRBV5-1	TRBD2	.	TRBJ2-2
CASSVVSQTDTQYF	TGTGCCAGCAGCGTAGTTAGCCAGACAGATACGCAGTATTTT	TRBV9	.	.	TRBJ2-3
CASSLASGQTYEQYF	TGTGCCAGCAGCTTAGCGTCGGGACAGACCTACGAGCAGTACTTC	TRBV7-9	TRBD1	.	TRBJ2-7
CASSLTQGPYGYTF	TGTGCCAGCAGCTTAACACAGGGTCCCTATGGCTACACCTTC	TRBV7-9	.	.	TRBJ1-2
CASSLGGRQETQYF	TGTGCTAGCAGCTTAGGGGGGCGGCAAGAGACCCAGTACTTC	TRBV7-7	.	.	TRBJ2-5
CASSLGASGSNTQYF	TGTGCCAGCAGCTTAGGCGCCAGCGGGAGTAATACGCAGTATTTT	TRBV7-9	TRBD2	.	TRBJ2-3
CASSAQGADQPQHF	TGTGCCAGCTCAGCCCAGGGGGCCGATCAGCCCCAGCATTTT	TRBV18	TRBD1	once	TRBJ1-5
CASSYSTGTYEAFF	TGTGCCAGCAGTTACTCGACAGGGACTTATGAAGCTTTCTTT	TRBV6-5	TRBD1	.	TRBJ1-1
CASSTGLAGTGANVLTF	TGTGCCAGCAGCACGGGACTAGCGGGAACTGGGGCCAACGTCCTGACTTTC	TRBV5-4	TRBD2	.	TRBJ2-6
CASSSGIEEKLFF	TGTGCCAGCAGCTCAGGTATAGAAGAAAAACTGTTTTTT	TRBV7-9	.	.	TRBJ1-4
CASSQGQNYGYTF	TGTGCCAGCAGCCAGGGACAGAACTATGGCTACACCTTC	TRBV7-9	TRBD1	.	TRBJ1-2
CASSAHPGLPYEQYF	TGTGCCAGCAGCGCTCACCCGGGATTACCCTACGAGCAGTACTTC	TRBV9	.	.	TRBJ2-7
CAISPADRANGYTF	TGTGCCATCAGCCCCGCTGACAGGGCCAATGGCTACACCTTC	TRBV10-3	TRBD1	.	TRBJ1-2